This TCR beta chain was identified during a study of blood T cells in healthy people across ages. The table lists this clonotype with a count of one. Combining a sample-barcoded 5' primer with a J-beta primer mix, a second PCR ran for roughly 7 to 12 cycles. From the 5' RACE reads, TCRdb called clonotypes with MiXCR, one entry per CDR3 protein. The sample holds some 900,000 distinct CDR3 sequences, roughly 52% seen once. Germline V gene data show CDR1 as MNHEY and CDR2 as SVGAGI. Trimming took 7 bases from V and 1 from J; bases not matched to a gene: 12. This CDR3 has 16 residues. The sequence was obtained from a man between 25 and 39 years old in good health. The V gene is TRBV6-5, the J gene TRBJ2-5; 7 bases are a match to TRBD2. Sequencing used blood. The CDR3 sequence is CASMGTLADLQETQYF. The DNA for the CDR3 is TGTGCCAGCATGGGGACTCTAGCGGACCTCCAAGAGACCCAGTACTTC.